The 22 T cell receptor beta chains presented below share a single source sample, sequenced in a study of T cell changes during pregnancy in multiple sclerosis. Data came from immunoSEQ multiplex PCR; TCRdb stores just in-frame clones and leaves some out. The table includes about 41,000 clones, 90% to 95% detected once. The sample in question was CD8+ T cells from peripheral blood mononuclear cells, obtained in the third trimester of pregnancy. Receptors originate from a female donor with multiple sclerosis, enrolled in a pregnancy study.

This chain connects TRBV27 to TRBJ2-3; D may be TRBD2 (5 bases). The CDR3 runs 14 residues. Trimming removed 5 bases at V and 5 bases at J, with 14 bases between. Germline loops: CDR1 MNHEY, CDR2 SMNVEV (reference sequence). The CDR3 DNA is TGTGCCAGCAGTCCCAACGGACTTCAAGATACGCAGTATTTT. Protein product: CASSPNGLQDTQYF.

CDR3 coding DNA: TGTGCCAGAAGCTCCAGGGAGGAGATCACTGAAGCTTTCTTT. Translated, it gives CARSSREEITEAFF. The chain combines TRBV7-5 with TRBJ1-1. TRBV7-5 is a documented pseudogene. The CDR3 has 14 residues.

Only a few counts were recorded for this clone. The CDR3 protein is CATRQGSLNEQFF. The CDR3, as DNA: TGTGCCACCAGACAGGGAAGTTTAAATGAGCAGTTCTTC. This chain links TRBV10-3 with TRBJ2-1; TRBD1 matches at 7 bases. V shed 10 bases and J 7 bases; nucleotides not matched to a gene: 10. Germline CDR1 is ENHRY and CDR2 is SYGVKD. This CDR3 is built from 13 residues.

The rearrangement uses TRBV6-1 and TRBJ2-7, with 9 bases matching TRBD2. V dropped 1 base and J dropped 5; count of bases not matched to a gene: 6. The length of the CDR3 is 15 residues. CDR1 is MNHNS and CDR2 is SASEGT in the germline V gene. The CDR3 DNA reads TGTGCCAGCAGTGAAGAAGTGGCGGGAGGGCACGAGCAGTACTTC. It yields the protein CASSEEVAGGHEQYF.

In its sample, this clone was seen once. The rearrangement joins TRBV30 to TRBJ2-1; 11 bases line up with TRBD2. Germline CDR1 is GTSNPN and CDR2 is SVGIG (reference sequence). The length of the CDR3 is 15 residues. J was trimmed by 4 bases and V by 2 bases; bases with no gene match: 4. The CDR3 sequence is CAWSPLAGGYNEQFF. CDR3 DNA: TGTGCCTGGAGTCCCCTAGCGGGAGGATACAATGAGCAGTTCTTC.

The chain has TRBV9 and TRBJ2-1, with TRBD2 identical over 7 bases. Per the germline V gene, CDR1 is SGDLS and CDR2 is YYNGEE. The CDR3 length is 17 residues. Trimming at V came to 0 bases and at J to 8 bases, leaving 14 bases not matched to a gene. The DNA of the CDR3 is TGTGCCAGCAGCGTAGATGGTAGTTGGGGGGGTGTGGATGAGCAGTTCTTC. Its translation: CASSVDGSWGGVDEQFF.

V usage is TRBV4-1 and J usage is TRBJ2-1, with 7 bases matching TRBD2. Germline CDR1 is MGHRA and CDR2 is YSYEKL. The CDR3 is 16 residues long. Trimming at V came to 4 bases and at J to 0 bases, leaving 6 bases not matched to a gene. In DNA form, the CDR3 reads TGCGCCAGCAGCCTAGCGGGTTTGAGCTCCTACAATGAGCAGTTCTTC. It translates to CASSLAGLSSYNEQFF.

The J gene is TRBJ1-4, the V gene TRBV4-3; 7 bases fit TRBD1. Germline-derived CDR1 and CDR2 are LGHNA and YSLEER. Unmatched junction bases numbered 6, after V lost 2 bases and J lost 0 bases. The CDR3 loop spans 17 amino acids. This CDR3 is CASSQLTGPATNEKLFF. Here the CDR3 DNA reads TGCGCCAGCAGCCAACTGACAGGGCCCGCAACTAATGAAAAACTGTTTTTT.

The chain employs TRBV27 and TRBJ1-1; D uncertain. Germline CDR1 and CDR2: MNHEY and SMNVEV (reference sequence). V was cut by 3 bases and J by 1 base, with 6 bases left in between. CDR3 length: 13 residues. The CDR3: CASSFGGNTEAFF. The CDR3 bases are TGTGCCAGCAGTTTTGGCGGGAACACTGAAGCTTTCTTT.

The chain couples TRBV11-2 to TRBJ2-5, with 14 nucleotides matching TRBD2. Germline CDR1 reads SGHAT; CDR2 reads FQNNGV. The length of the CDR3 is 18 residues. V dropped 4 bases and J dropped 1; count of bases not matched to a gene: 8. This CDR3 is CASSSWGLAGALQETQYF. Written as DNA, the CDR3 is TGTGCCAGCAGCTCCTGGGGACTAGCGGGGGCCCTCCAAGAGACCCAGTACTTC.

This clone is a singleton in its sample. As DNA, the CDR3 is TGTGCCAGTAGTCTGACTAGCGGGAGCTCCTACGAGCAGTACTTC. Protein product: CASSLTSGSSYEQYF. The V call is TRBV19, the J call TRBJ2-7, with TRBD2 matching over 12 bases. The CDR3 is made up of 15 amino acids. V trimming: 5 bases; J trimming: 0 bases; junction bases outside the gene matches: 2. Germline V lookup: CDR1 LNHDA, CDR2 SQIVND (reference sequence).

This clone has just a few counts. The chain is built from TRBV6-5 and TRBJ1-1; 10 bases are shared with TRBD1. CDR3 length: 15 residues. Germline V gene lookup returns CDR1 MNHEY and CDR2 SVGAGI. Trimming removed 7 bases from V and 4 bases from J; junction bases left unmatched: 9. The CDR3 is CASILMRTGGTEAFF. In DNA, the CDR3 is TGTGCCAGCATTCTCATGCGGACAGGGGGCACTGAAGCTTTCTTT.

The V call is TRBV18, the J call TRBJ1-1; tentatively, D is TRBD1 (5 bases). CDR3 length equals 15 residues. V lost 3 bases and J 6 bases, leaving 17 bases between the germline ends. Germline CDR1 and CDR2: KGHSH and LQKENI. The CDR3: CASSPQGAPNPEAFF. The CDR3 nucleotides read TGTGCCAGCTCACCCCAGGGTGCTCCCAATCCTGAAGCTTTCTTT.

This chain links TRBV28 with TRBJ2-2, with 7 bases aligning to TRBD2. The J segment lost 6 bases and the V segment lost 4 bases, leaving 2 bases of the junction unmatched. CDR3 length equals 13 residues. Germline CDR1 reads MDHEN; CDR2 reads SYDVKM. The CDR3 region is CASSWLAAGELFF. The CDR3 nucleotides are TGTGCCAGCAGTTGGCTAGCGGCCGGGGAGCTGTTTTTT.

V usage is TRBV6-4 and J usage is TRBJ2-7; TRBD2 matches 13 bases. Trimming removed 3 bases from V and 6 bases from J; junction bases left unmatched: 8. Per germline, CDR1 MRHNA and CDR2 SNTAGT. CDR3 length: 16 residues. The CDR3 reads CASSESGTSGMGEQYF. As DNA, the CDR3 is TGTGCCAGCAGTGAATCCGGGACTAGCGGGATGGGCGAGCAGTACTTC.

The CDR3 coding sequence is TGCAGCGTTGAAGATCTTGAGGGAGGGCCCGCAGATACGCAGTATTTT. Its translation is CSVEDLEGGPADTQYF. The V and J genes are TRBV29-1 and TRBJ2-3; 7 nucleotides line up with TRBD2. The J segment lost 4 bases and the V segment lost 0 bases, leaving 10 bases of the junction unmatched. The CDR3 contains 16 residues. The germline gives CDR1 SQVTM, CDR2 ANQGSEA.

V usage is TRBV7-9 and J usage is TRBJ2-6; 8 bases map to TRBD2. Germline V gene lookup returns CDR1 SEHNR and CDR2 FQNEAQ (reference sequence). The CDR3 totals 15 residues. V gave up 6 bases and J gave up 9 bases; unmatched junction bases: 10. CDR3 region: CASSPKAGVYNVLTF. CDR3 nucleotide sequence: TGTGCCAGCAGTCCTAAAGCGGGAGTATACAACGTCCTGACTTTC. Based on the CDR3 plus reference TRBV7-9 and TRBJ2-6, the full variable domain is DTGVSQNPRHKITKRGQNVTFRCDPISEHNRLYWYRQTLGQGPEFLTYFQNEAQLEKSRLLSDRFSAERPKGSFSTLEIQRTEQGDSAMYLCASSPKAGVYNVLTFGAGSRLTVL.

This clone has only one observation. The V and J genes are TRBV29-1 and TRBJ2-2, with D uncertain. Germline CDR1 SQVTM, CDR2 ANQGSEA. This CDR3 spans 12 amino acids. The ends were cut back, 8 bases at V and 0 bases at J, with 7 bases in the middle. The CDR3 loop reads CSIRANTGELFF. The CDR3 DNA is TGCAGCATCCGGGCGAACACCGGGGAGCTGTTTTTT.

The chain combines TRBV2 with TRBJ1-4; 7 positions agree with TRBD1. This CDR3 has 15 residues. V trimming: 4 bases; J trimming: 3 bases; junction bases outside the gene matches: 5. Germline CDR1 is SNHLY and CDR2 is FYNNEI. CDR3 amino acids: CASSGLTGSNEKLFF. DNA of the CDR3: TGTGCCAGCAGTGGTCTGACAGGGTCTAATGAAAAACTGTTTTTT.

V usage is TRBV19 and J usage is TRBJ1-1; 9 bases line up with TRBD1. CDR1 and CDR2 (germline): LNHDA, SQIVND (reference sequence). The length of the CDR3 is 13 residues. V shed 6 bases and J 4 bases; nucleotides not matched to a gene: 3. CDR3 residues: CASSVTGGTEAFF. CDR3 sequence (DNA): TGTGCCAGTAGCGTGACAGGGGGCACTGAAGCTTTCTTT. Full variable domain (remainder filled in from reference TRBV19 and TRBJ1-1): DGGITQSPKYLFRKEGQNVTLSCEQNLNHDAMYWYRQDPGQGLRLIYYSQIVNDFQKGDIAEGYSVSREKKESFPLTVTSAQKNPTAFYLCASSVTGGTEAFFGQGTRLTVV.

The gene calls are TRBV27 and TRBJ2-1; 10 bases match TRBD2. Germline CDR1 MNHEY, CDR2 SMNVEV (reference sequence). The V gene end was trimmed by 4 bases and the J gene end by 7 bases; junction bases not matched to a gene: 10. The CDR3 covers 16 residues. The CDR3 sequence: CASSSPPSGSGNEQFF. CDR3 nucleotides: TGTGCCAGCAGTTCCCCCCCTAGCGGGAGCGGGAATGAGCAGTTCTTC.

The V and J genes are TRBV7-9 and TRBJ1-2; maybe TRBD1 (6 bases). Per the germline V gene, CDR1 is SEHNR and CDR2 is FQNEAQ (reference sequence). The CDR3 spans 13 residues. V was cut by 5 bases and J by 4 bases, with 11 bases left in between. The CDR3 region is CASSPTGTYGYTF. CDR3 in DNA: TGTGCCAGCAGCCCCACAGGGACCTATGGCTACACCTTC.